This TCR beta chain originates from a study of regulatory T cells in long-lasting Graves disease. Germline V CDR1 and CDR2: LNHDA, SQIVND (reference sequence). V lost 5 bases, J lost 2 bases, and 18 bases lay in between. The CDR3 has 16 amino acids. This clonotype was recorded many times. The antigen is undetermined. Both iRepertoire HTBI primers and Arm-PCR of CDR3 regions were used to build the TCR beta libraries. TCRdb analysed the multiplex PCR reads with MiXCR anew, one entry per CDR3 protein. The repertoire has about 470,000 distinct CDR3 sequences, roughly 21% of them found once; the top ten carry roughly 7%. Study outcomes and limitations: Favored gene segments in persistent disease were TRBV28, TRBJ1-2 and TRBJ2-5. Since the sample size was small, accuracy may have been reduced. Clonotypes that were public and shared totalled 2,500 to 3,000 in persistent patients versus around 970 in new patients.

This sample's time point: persistent/refractory GD, antithyroid drugs over 5 years with positive TRAb. Extracted PBMC RNA gave rise to the TCR library. An endocrinology unit in Xi'an, China, supplied the patients. The V and J genes are TRBV19 and TRBJ2-5, with D possibly matching TRBD1 (8 bases). The clonotype was recovered from a female donor with Graves disease. This material consisted of peripheral blood mononuclear cells (PBMCs), taken when the disease was refractory, from a patient treated with antithyroid drugs. DNA for the CDR3: TGTGCCAGTAGTTCCCCGAACAGGGGGGGACAAGAGACCCAGTACTTC. Translating gives CASSSPNRGGQETQYF.